The rows below give T cell receptor beta chains drawn from one sample of a study of identical twins. TCRdb re-called the 5' RACE reads through MiXCR, storing one row per CDR3 protein. The table includes about 660,000 distinct CDR3 sequences, around 8.3% detected once. In addition, the sample was reused for a study of yellow fever vaccine responses in identical twins.

Source material: PBMCs. These TCRs come from a woman aged 18 to 35 in good health. The CDR3 runs from the conserved cysteine through the conserved F or W.

j_call: TRBJ1-1; v_call: TRBV10-3; cdr3_aa: CAIARGWGTEAFF
j_call: TRBJ2-1; v_call: TRBV29-1; cdr3_aa: CSWETSGLLGF
j_call: TRBJ1-5; v_call: TRBV12-3/TRBV12-4; cdr3_aa: CASSFRGSGQGGGQPQHF
j_call: TRBJ2-3; v_call: TRBV4-2; cdr3_aa: CASSQDELVADTQYF
j_call: TRBJ2-2; v_call: TRBV12-3/TRBV12-4; cdr3_aa: CASSYTSGSAGELFF
j_call: TRBJ2-1; v_call: TRBV6-2/TRBV6-3; cdr3_aa: CASTRIKGQPNEQFF
j_call: TRBJ1-1; v_call: TRBV12-3/TRBV12-4; cdr3_aa: CASSWGAEAFF
j_call: TRBJ2-2; v_call: TRBV7-2; cdr3_aa: CASSPREGTGELFF
j_call: TRBJ2-1; v_call: TRBV5-1; cdr3_aa: CASRRGAFNEQFF
j_call: TRBJ2-5; v_call: TRBV3-1; cdr3_aa: CASSQASMVVQETQYF
j_call: TRBJ2-2; v_call: TRBV20-1; cdr3_aa: CSARGLAGVWANTGELFF
j_call: TRBJ2-7; v_call: TRBV3-1; cdr3_aa: CASSHASGGYEQYF
j_call: TRBJ2-7; v_call: TRBV2; cdr3_aa: CASSEGRIEQYF
j_call: TRBJ2-5; v_call: TRBV7-2; cdr3_aa: CASSLARSPRLGGPQYF
j_call: TRBJ2-1; v_call: TRBV3-1; cdr3_aa: CASSQELRREDNEQFF
j_call: TRBJ1-3; v_call: TRBV20-1; cdr3_aa: CSAVQGNTIYF
j_call: TRBJ2-1; v_call: TRBV6-6; cdr3_aa: CASSPGAWGFF
j_call: TRBJ1-2; v_call: TRBV6-2/TRBV6-3; cdr3_aa: CASRTQGDGYTF